Below, one T cell receptor beta chain is given with its context. The V and J ends lost 5 bases and 5 bases, in that order; junction bases with no gene match: 6. The length of the CDR3 is 14 residues. CDR1 and CDR2 (germline): SGHVS, FNYEAQ. This sample is drawn from a study of blood T cell repertoires in COVID-19. Study-level information: Material from acute and convalescent COVID-19 was sourced from the United States, Italy and Spain. PBMCs, B-cell-depleted T cells, or T cells were the source of the cDNA or gDNA that made up the material.

Per the original methods: From reference gene primer amplification, estimates of nucleated cell counts were derived. The data were produced by immunoSEQ multiplex PCR, yet TCRdb's version contains in-frame clones alone and is incomplete. The DNA was the basis for D and trimming; V, J and clone size are from that table. The repertoire holds 130,000 to 150,000 clones, with under 90% as singletons. The chain uses TRBV7-6 and TRBJ2-7; 10 bases map to TRBD1. Sequenced input: peripheral blood. The sequence was collected from a human donor in a cohort sampled during active COVID-19. In DNA, the CDR3 is TGTGCCAGCAGCCCCGGTGGGACAGGGGACGAGCAGTACTTC. It translates to CASSPGGTGDEQYF.